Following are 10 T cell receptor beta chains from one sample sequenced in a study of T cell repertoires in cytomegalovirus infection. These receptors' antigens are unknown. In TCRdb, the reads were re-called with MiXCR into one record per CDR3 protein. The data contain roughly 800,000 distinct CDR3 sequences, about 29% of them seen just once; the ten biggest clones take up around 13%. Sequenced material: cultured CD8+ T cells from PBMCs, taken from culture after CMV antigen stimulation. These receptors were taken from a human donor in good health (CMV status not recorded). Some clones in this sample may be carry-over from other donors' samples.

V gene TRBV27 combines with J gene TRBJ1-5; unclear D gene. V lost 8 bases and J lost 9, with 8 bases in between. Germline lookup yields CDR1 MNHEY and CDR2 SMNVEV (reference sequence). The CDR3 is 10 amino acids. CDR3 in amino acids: CASGGRPQHF. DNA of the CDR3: TGTGCCAGCGGAGGGCGGCCCCAGCATTTT.

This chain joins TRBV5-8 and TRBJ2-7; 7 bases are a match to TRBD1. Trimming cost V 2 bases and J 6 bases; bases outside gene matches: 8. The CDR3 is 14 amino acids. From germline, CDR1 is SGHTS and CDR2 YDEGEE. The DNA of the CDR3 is TGTGCCAGCAGCTTAGGAGACAGGGATGTCGAGCAGTACTTC. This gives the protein CASSLGDRDVEQYF.

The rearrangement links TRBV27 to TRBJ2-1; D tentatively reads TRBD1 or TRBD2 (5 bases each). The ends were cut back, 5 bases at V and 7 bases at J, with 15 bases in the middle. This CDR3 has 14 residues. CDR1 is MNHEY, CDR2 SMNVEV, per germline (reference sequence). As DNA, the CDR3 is TGTGCCAGCAGTCCCGGGACCCCTGGGAATGAGCAGTTCTTC. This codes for CASSPGTPGNEQFF.

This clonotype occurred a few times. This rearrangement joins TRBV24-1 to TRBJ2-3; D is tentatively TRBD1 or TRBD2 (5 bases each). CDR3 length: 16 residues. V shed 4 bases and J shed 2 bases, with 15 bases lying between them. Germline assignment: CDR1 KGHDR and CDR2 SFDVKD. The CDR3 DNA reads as TGTGCCACCAGTGACCCCGGGGCAGGGAACACAGATACGCAGTATTTT. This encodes CATSDPGAGNTDTQYF.

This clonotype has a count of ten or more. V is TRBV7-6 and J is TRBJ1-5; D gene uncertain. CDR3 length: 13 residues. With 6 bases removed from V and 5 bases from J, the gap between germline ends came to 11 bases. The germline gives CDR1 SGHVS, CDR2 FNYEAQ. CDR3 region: CASRERPDQPQHF. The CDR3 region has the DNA TGTGCCAGCAGGGAACGGCCAGATCAGCCCCAGCATTTT.

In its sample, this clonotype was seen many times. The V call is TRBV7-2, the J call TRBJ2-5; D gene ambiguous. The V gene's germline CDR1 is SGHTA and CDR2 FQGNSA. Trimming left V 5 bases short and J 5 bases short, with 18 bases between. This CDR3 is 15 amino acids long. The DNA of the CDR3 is TGTGCCAGCAGCCCGAACGGCCCTTTGGCGGAGACCCAGTACTTC. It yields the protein CASSPNGPLAETQYF.

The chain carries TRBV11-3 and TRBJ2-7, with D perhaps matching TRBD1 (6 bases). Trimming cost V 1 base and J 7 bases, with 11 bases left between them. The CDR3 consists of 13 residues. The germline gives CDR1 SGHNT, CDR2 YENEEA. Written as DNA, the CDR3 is TGTGCCAGCAGCTTAGTTACAGGGTTGGAGCAGTACTTC. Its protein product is CASSLVTGLEQYF.

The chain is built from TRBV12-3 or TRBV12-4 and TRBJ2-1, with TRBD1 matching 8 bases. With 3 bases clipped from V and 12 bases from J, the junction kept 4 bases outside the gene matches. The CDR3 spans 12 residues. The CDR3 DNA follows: TGTGCCAGCAGTTTGGGACAGGTTTTGCAGTTCTTC. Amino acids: CASSLGQVLQFF.

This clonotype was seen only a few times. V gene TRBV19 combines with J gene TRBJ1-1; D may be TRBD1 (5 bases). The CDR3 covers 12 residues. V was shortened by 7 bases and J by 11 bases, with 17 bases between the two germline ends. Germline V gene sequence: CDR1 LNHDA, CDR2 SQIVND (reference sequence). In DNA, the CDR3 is TGTGCCAGTACCCCTGGGACCCCGGAGGCTTTCTTT. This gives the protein CASTPGTPEAFF.

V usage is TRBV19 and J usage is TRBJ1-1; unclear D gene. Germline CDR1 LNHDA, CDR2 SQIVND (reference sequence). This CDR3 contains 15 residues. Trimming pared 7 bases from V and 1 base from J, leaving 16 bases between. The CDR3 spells CASTPNRAWNTEAFF. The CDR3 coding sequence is TGTGCCAGTACGCCCAATCGGGCATGGAACACTGAAGCTTTCTTT.